This T cell receptor (beta chain) was identified in a study of human T cells and chemical hapten exposure. TCRdb redid the calling of the RACE reads with MiXCR, one entry per CDR3 protein. The table shows under 60,000 distinct CDR3 sequences, with 11% occurring only once. Time point meaning: patch test 1, 2 weeks after DPC sensitization. As for treatment: therapeutic diphenylcyclopropenone sensitization with weekly scalp DPC. Total RNA came from unfractionated whole blood. In this sample, this clonotype turned up a few times. The germline CDR1 and CDR2 sequences are SGHDN and FVKESK. CDR3 size: 13 residues. The V gene lost 2 bases and the J gene lost 9 bases, with 11 bases spanning the gap.

This TCR was sampled from a middle-aged woman with alopecia areata. Some clones in this sample may be carry-over from other donors' samples. The sequences come from whole blood, collected in connection with sensitization to the hapten diphenylcyclopropenone (DPC). The rearrangement uses TRBV14 and TRBJ2-1, with D maybe TRBD1 (5 bases). CDR3 region: CASSQQTQGEQFF. The CDR3 bases are TGTGCCAGCAGCCAACAGACCCAGGGTGAGCAGTTCTTC.